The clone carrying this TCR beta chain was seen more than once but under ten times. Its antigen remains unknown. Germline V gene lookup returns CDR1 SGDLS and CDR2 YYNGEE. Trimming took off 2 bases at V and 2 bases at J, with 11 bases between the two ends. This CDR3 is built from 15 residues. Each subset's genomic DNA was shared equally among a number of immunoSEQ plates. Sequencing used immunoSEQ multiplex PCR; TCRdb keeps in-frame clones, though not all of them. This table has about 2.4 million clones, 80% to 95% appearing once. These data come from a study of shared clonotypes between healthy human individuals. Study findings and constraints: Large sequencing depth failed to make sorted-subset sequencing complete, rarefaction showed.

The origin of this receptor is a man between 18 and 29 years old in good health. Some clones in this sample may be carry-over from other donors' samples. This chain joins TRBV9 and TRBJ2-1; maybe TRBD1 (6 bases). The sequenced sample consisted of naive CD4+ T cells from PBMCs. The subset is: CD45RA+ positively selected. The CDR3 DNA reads TGTGCCAGCAGCGTCACAGGGAATACCTACAATGAGCAGTTCTTC. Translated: CASSVTGNTYNEQFF.